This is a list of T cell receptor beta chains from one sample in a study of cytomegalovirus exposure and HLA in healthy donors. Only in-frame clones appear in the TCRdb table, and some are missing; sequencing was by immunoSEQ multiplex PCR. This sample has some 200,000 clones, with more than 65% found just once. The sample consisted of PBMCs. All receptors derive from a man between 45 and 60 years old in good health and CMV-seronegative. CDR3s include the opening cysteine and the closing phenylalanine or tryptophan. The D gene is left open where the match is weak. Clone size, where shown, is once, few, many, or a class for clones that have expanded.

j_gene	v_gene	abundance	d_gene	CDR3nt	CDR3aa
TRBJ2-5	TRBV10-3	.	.	TGTGCCATCAGTCGACAGGAGCAAGAGACCCAGTACTTC	CAISRQEQETQYF
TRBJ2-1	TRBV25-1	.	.	TGTGCCAGCACTTCCGGGGAGCTGAGGTCCTACAATGAGCAGTTCTTC	CASTSGELRSYNEQFF
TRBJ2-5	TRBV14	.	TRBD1	TGTGCCAGCAGCTACGGGACAGAAGAGACCCAGTACTTC	CASSYGTEETQYF
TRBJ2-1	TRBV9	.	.	TGTGCCAGCAGCCCCCGTCTACAGGCTGCTGAGCAGTTCTTC	CASSPRLQAAEQFF
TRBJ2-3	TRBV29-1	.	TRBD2	TGCAGCGTCGGGACGGGGGGAGATACGCAGTATTTT	CSVGTGGDTQYF
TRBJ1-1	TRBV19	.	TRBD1	TGTGCCAGTAGTGCTGACAGGGACACTGAAGCTTTCTTT	CASSADRDTEAFF
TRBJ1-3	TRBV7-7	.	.	TGTGCCAGCAGCCCATCAACAGGGACTGGAAACACCATATATTTT	CASSPSTGTGNTIYF
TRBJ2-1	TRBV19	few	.	TGTGCCAGTAGTATTAGAACAGCCTACAATGAGCAGTTCTTC	CASSIRTAYNEQFF
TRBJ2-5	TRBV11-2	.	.	TGTGCCAGCAGCTTTGGGGGGGGCAGGGAGACCCAGTACTTC	CASSFGGGRETQYF
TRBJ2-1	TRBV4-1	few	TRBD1	TGCGCCAGCAGCCAATCCCGACTTAGGGACAGGGACAATGAGCAGTTCTTC	CASSQSRLRDRDNEQFF
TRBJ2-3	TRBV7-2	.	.	TGTGCCAGCAGCTTAGGACGGGGGGCCCTGCAGGATACGCAGTATTTT	CASSLGRGALQDTQYF
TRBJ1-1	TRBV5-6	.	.	TGTGCCAGCAGCTTGGGGACAGAGGAAGCTTTCTTT	CASSLGTEEAFF
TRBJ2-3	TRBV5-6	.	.	TGTGCCAGCAGCCCCAGGCGCACAGGGGGGGCAGATACGCAGTATTTT	CASSPRRTGGADTQYF